This record covers a single TCR beta chain. Antigen unknown. The record originates from a study of T-cell memory formation after mild COVID-19. Study-wide context: Clusters of TCRs were largely donor specific. General study results and limits: Researchers found some responding clones in pre-infection memory, a sign that cross-reactive memory joined. Confirmation of SARS-CoV-2 specificity was lacking for second-wave clones peaking day 37. CD4+ contracting clones were mainly CM and EM; CD8+ ones, EMRA.

TCRdb processed the 5' RACE reads anew with MiXCR; each CDR3 protein has one entry. The data show fewer than 200,000 distinct CDR3 sequences, with 20% to 25% seen just once and 23% held by the top ten. Sequencing was performed on PBMCs or a T cell subset sorted from them (not recorded which). The TCR sequence derives from an adult woman who had mild COVID-19 (a few samples of this study predate the infection). Cell type and time point are not known.

CDR3 amino acids: CASSPLAGGRETQYF. In DNA, the CDR3 is TGTGCCAGCAGCCCTCTAGCGGGGGGCAGGGAGACCCAGTACTTC. The chain has TRBV7-3 and TRBJ2-5, with 11 nucleotides matching TRBD2. Trimming at V came to 5 bases and at J to 5 bases, leaving 7 bases not matched to a gene. CDR3 size: 15 residues. Germline CDR1 SGHTA, CDR2 FQGTGA.